This T cell receptor delta chain was identified in a study of gamma delta lymphoproliferative disorders and STAT genes. Genomic DNA from isolated PBMCs served as the sequencing template. The CDR3 comprises 22 residues, both ends counted. Germline V CDR1 and CDR2: TSWWSYY, QGS. In this sample, this clone turned up a few times. A far larger clone lies a single base away; this is likely a read error. The DNA is omitted, as the CDR3 cannot be located on it reliably, and the CDR3 follows TCRdb's listing. TCRdb redid clone calling on the multiplex PCR reads using CATT. The data hold about 1,500 delta-chain clones, with less than 2% observed a single time.

Input material: blood. V gene TRDV1 combines with J gene TRDJ1; the table gives TRDD3 as D, unverified against the DNA. This TCR came from a human donor in good health. Here the CDR3 reads CALGGTLMVLRRWGLGSDKLIF.